This T cell receptor (beta chain) was identified in a study of shared clonotypes between healthy human individuals. General study points: Relative to memory subsets, naive subsets generally showed larger estimated richness. Around 4.9% of naive CD4 clonotypes were shared across a few donors.

In regard to this clone: Its target is unknown.

CDR3 size: 14 residues. From germline, CDR1 is LGHNA and CDR2 YSLEER. The V end lost 1 base, the J end lost 9 bases, and 13 bases lay between the germline ends. The protocol was immunoSEQ multiplex PCR, while the TCRdb copy is restricted to in-frame clones and leaves out a portion. The data show around 2.5 million clones, 80% to 95% seen once. The sequence was obtained from a man aged 18 to 29 in good health. Some clones in this sample may be carry-over from other donors' samples. Material for sequencing was naive CD4+ T cells from PBMCs. The subset is: CD45RA+ positively selected. The chain combines TRBV4-3 with TRBJ1-5; tentative D call: TRBD1 (5 bases). The CDR3, as DNA: TGCGCCAGCAGCCAAGGTATCGGGGACCGGCCCCAGCATTTT. As protein: CASSQGIGDRPQHF.